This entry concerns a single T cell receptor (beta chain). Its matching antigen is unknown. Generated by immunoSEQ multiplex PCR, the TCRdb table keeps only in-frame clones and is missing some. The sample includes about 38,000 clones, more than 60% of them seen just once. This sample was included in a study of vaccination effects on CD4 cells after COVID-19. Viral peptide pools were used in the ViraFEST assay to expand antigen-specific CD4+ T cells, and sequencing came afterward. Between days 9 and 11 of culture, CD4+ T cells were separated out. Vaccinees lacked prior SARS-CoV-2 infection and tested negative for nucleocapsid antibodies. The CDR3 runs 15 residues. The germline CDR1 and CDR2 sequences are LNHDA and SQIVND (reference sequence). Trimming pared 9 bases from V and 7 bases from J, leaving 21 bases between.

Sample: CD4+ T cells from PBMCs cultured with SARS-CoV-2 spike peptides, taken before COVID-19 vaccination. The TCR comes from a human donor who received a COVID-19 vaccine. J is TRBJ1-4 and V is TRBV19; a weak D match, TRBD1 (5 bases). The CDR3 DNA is TGTGCCAGCTCGAAAGGGGCAGTCGGTGGTGAAAAACTGTTTTTT. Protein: CASSKGAVGGEKLFF. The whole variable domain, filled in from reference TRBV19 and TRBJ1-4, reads DGGITQSPKYLFRKEGQNVTLSCEQNLNHDAMYWYRQDPGQGLRLIYYSQIVNDFQKGDIAEGYSVSREKKESFPLTVTSAQKNPTAFYLCASSKGAVGGEKLFFGSGTQLSVL.